The T cell receptor (beta chain) under discussion was sequenced for a study of response to subunit inactivated influenza vaccine. Whole-study findings and limits: The authors suggested that every seasonal influenza vaccination recruits few new T cells.

TCRdb reanalysed the RT-PCR reads using MiXCR and keeps one entry per CDR3 protein. The table records roughly 650,000 distinct CDR3 sequences, around 14% of them present only once. The V end lost 5 bases, the J end lost 2 bases, and 9 bases lay between the germline ends. Germline V CDR1 and CDR2: SGHTA, FQGTGA. The CDR3 is 13 amino acids. The table lists this clonotype with a few counts. Its matching antigen is unknown. This TCR derives from a man aged 50 to 60 who received an inactivated influenza vaccine. Sequences were derived from PBMCs from blood, sampled approximately 13 days after vaccination. The chain joins TRBV7-3 to TRBJ2-5, with D maybe TRBD1 (5 bases). The CDR3 DNA sequence: TGTGCCAGCAGCACGCCAGGGCAAGAGACCCAGTACTTC. Amino acid sequence: CASSTPGQETQYF.